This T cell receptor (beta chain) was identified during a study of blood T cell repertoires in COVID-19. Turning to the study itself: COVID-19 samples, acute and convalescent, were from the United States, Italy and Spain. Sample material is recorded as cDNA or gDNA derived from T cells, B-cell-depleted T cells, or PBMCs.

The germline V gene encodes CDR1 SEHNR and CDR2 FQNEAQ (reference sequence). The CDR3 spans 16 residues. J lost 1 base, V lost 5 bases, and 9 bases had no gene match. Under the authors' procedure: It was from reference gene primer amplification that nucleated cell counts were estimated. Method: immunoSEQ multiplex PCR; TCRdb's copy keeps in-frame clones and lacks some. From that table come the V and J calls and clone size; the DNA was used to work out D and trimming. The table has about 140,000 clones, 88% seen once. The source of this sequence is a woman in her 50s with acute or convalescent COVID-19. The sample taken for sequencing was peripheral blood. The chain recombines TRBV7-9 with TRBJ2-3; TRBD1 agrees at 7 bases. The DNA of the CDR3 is TGTGCCAGCAGCCCGACCCGGCAGGGGGGCACAGATACGCAGTATTTT. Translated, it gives CASSPTRQGGTDTQYF. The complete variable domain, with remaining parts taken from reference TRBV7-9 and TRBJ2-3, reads DTGVSQNPRHKITKRGQNVTFRCDPISEHNRLYWYRQTLGQGPEFLTYFQNEAQLEKSRLLSDRFSAERPKGSFSTLEIQRTEQGDSAMYLCASSPTRQGGTDTQYFGPGTRLTVL.